This passage covers 26 T cell receptor beta chains from one sample sequenced in a study of tumor and adjacent non-tumor tissue in lung cancer. RNA was extracted from bulk tissue without any cell sorting. The library came from three nested PCR rounds adapted from ARM-PCR protocols. Each CDR3 protein is one row after TCRdb ran MiXCR on the multiplex PCR reads. The sample contains some 84,000 distinct CDR3 sequences, around 57% of which appear only once. The sequenced material came from lung tumor tissue. These receptors were obtained from a man aged 70-80 years with non-small cell lung cancer.

The rearrangement uses TRBV5-6 and TRBJ1-1, with D possibly TRBD1 on 6 matching bases. Germline V gene data show CDR1 as SGHDT and CDR2 as YYEEEE. The CDR3 has 15 amino acids. V lost 4 bases and J lost 4, with 17 bases in between. Written as DNA, the CDR3 is TGTGCCAGCAGCCCTGGGCCTAGGGGGGGCACTGAAGCTTTCTTT. Its protein product is CASSPGPRGGTEAFF.

This clonotype was seen repeatedly, ten times or more. The chain has TRBV14 and TRBJ2-1; D remains ambiguous. Germline V gene sequence: CDR1 SGHDN, CDR2 FVKESK. V lost 0 bases and J 9 bases, leaving 9 bases between the germline ends. The CDR3 contains 13 residues. DNA for the CDR3: TGTGCCAGCAGCCAAGAAACCCTAAGTGAGCAGTTCTTC. Translation: CASSQETLSEQFF.

V gene TRBV20-1 combines with J gene TRBJ1-4, with D maybe TRBD1 (6 bases). Germline loops: CDR1 DFQATT, CDR2 SNEGSKA (reference sequence). Trimming removed 2 bases at V and 8 bases at J, with 12 bases between. The CDR3 loop spans 13 amino acids. CDR3 residues: CSARLLQGEKLFF. The CDR3 DNA sequence: TGCAGTGCTAGACTACTCCAGGGGGAAAAACTGTTTTTT.

Turning to this clonotype: The junction and the germline gene differ at one end; a read error may be behind it. The genes are TRBV11-2 and TRBJ2-3; 8 bases are a match to TRBD1. The CDR3 is made up of 19 amino acids. Germline CDR1 is SGHAT and CDR2 is FQNNGV. In nucleotides, the CDR3 is TGTGACAGCAGCTCCCATCAAGACGGCAGGGGGCTGTACACGGATACGCAGTATTTT. This codes for CDSSSHQDGRGLYTDTQYF.

This clonotype has ten or more counts. This chain joins TRBV28 and TRBJ2-5; 8 bases map to TRBD2. J lost 1 base, V lost 5 bases, and 9 bases had no gene match. The CDR3 is 16 amino acids. Germline CDR1 and CDR2: MDHEN and SYDVKM. This chain's CDR3 is CASSPWVAGRQETQYF. The CDR3 DNA sequence: TGTGCCAGCAGTCCCTGGGTAGCGGGGCGCCAAGAGACCCAGTACTTC.

About this clonotype: An end of the junction differs from the germline gene, which may be a read error. This chain joins TRBV20-1 and TRBJ2-5; a weak D match, TRBD1 (6 bases). In germline, CDR1 is DFQATT, CDR2 SNEGSKA (reference sequence). The CDR3 has 12 residues. The CDR3 region is CSRDNPQKTHYF. CDR3 coding DNA: TGCAGCAGGGACAACCCTCAAAAGACCCATTACTTC.

This clonotype was seen only once. Just one base apart from a much larger clone, this may be a read error. The gene calls are TRBV5-4 and TRBJ2-2; D tentatively fits TRBD1 or TRBD2 (5 bases each). CDR1 SGHNT and CDR2 YYREEE come from the germline V gene (reference sequence). This CDR3 comprises 15 residues. CDR3 residues: CASNVGLARTGEPFF. CDR3 in DNA: TGTGCCAGCAACGTGGGGCTAGCAAGGACCGGGGAGCCGTTTTTT.

Regarding this clonotype: An end of the junction does not agree with germline; a read error may underlie this. The chain couples TRBV4-1 to TRBJ2-5; 9 bases agree with TRBD1. The CDR3 runs 16 residues. CDR1 is MGHRA, CDR2 YSYEKL, per germline. This CDR3 is CVSNRSLGQGVETQYF. CDR3 sequence (DNA): TGCGTCAGCAACCGCTCCTTGGGACAGGGTGTGGAGACCCAGTACTTC.

This clonotype was recorded at least ten times. The chain recombines TRBV12-3 or TRBV12-4 with TRBJ1-6, with D possibly TRBD1 on 5 matching bases. Trimming cost V 2 bases and J 5 bases, with 10 bases left between them. The CDR3 runs 15 residues. CDR3: CASSLSGTHNSPLHF. CDR3 in DNA: TGTGCCAGCAGTTTATCAGGGACCCATAATTCACCCCTCCACTTT.

Notes on this clonotype: Given the absence of the conserved phenylalanine or tryptophan at the CDR3 end, a read error is likely. V and J are TRBV4-1 and TRBJ1-5, with D maybe TRBD1 (5 bases). The CDR3 length is 16 residues. Germline V gene sequence: CDR1 MGHRA, CDR2 YSYEKL. The CDR3 sequence is CASIQRGLINDQPQHI. The CDR3 coding sequence is TGCGCCAGCATCCAAAGGGGCCTGATAAATGATCAGCCCCAGCATATT.

Notes on this clonotype: At one end, the junction sequence differs from germline, possibly due to a read error. The rearrangement uses TRBV6-6 and TRBJ1-2; D may be TRBD1 (5 bases). The germline gives CDR1 MNHNY, CDR2 SVGAGI (reference sequence). The CDR3 is made up of 12 amino acids. CDR3 residues: CTSRWDVDGYTF. The CDR3, as DNA: TGTACCAGCAGATGGGACGTGGATGGCTACACCTTC.

About this clonotype itself: The CDR3 does not close with the conserved phenylalanine or tryptophan, likely indicating a read error. The rearrangement joins TRBV11-1 to TRBJ2-1; D gene uncertain. The germline CDR1 and CDR2 sequences are SGHAT and FQDESV (reference sequence). This CDR3 is 17 amino acids long. V shed 6 bases and J shed 2 bases, with 20 bases lying between them. CDR3 amino acids: CASRWYPARVPYNEQFL. Here the CDR3 DNA reads TGTGCCAGCAGATGGTACCCAGCGCGAGTCCCCTACAATGAGCAGTTCCTC.

This clonotype was detected ten times or more. The V and J genes are TRBV24-1 and TRBJ2-5, with 11 bases fitting TRBD1. Unmatched junction bases numbered 5, after V lost 1 base and J lost 5 bases. This CDR3 has 16 amino acids. Germline CDR1 KGHDR, CDR2 SFDVKD. The CDR3 loop is CATSDFRTGGFETQYF. CDR3 DNA sequence: TGTGCCACCAGTGATTTCCGGACAGGGGGCTTCGAGACCCAGTACTTC.

In nucleotides, the CDR3 is TGTGCCAGCAGTTTCGGAAACAGGGCGTCTGAAGCTTTCTTT. Its translation: CASSFGNRASEAFF. The chain is built from TRBV12-3 or TRBV12-4 and TRBJ1-1, with D tentatively TRBD1 (6 bases). The V and J ends lost 3 bases and 6 bases respectively, with 14 bases between them. This CDR3 has 14 residues.

This clonotype was detected only once. The rearrangement links TRBV12-3 or TRBV12-4 to TRBJ2-1; 7 bases are shared with TRBD1. The CDR3 loop spans 16 amino acids. The ends lost 5 bases at V and 9 bases at J; junction bases unmatched: 16. The CDR3 protein is CASSLLRDRAWAEQFF. The CDR3 bases are TGTGCCAGCAGTCTGCTCCGTGACAGGGCCTGGGCTGAGCAGTTCTTC.

Points on this clonotype: One junction end does not reproduce the germline sequence, and a read error may be involved. The chain has TRBV11-3 and TRBJ2-1; D is perhaps TRBD2 (5 bases). This CDR3 region has 12 residues. Per the germline V gene, CDR1 is SGHNT and CDR2 is YENEEA. In DNA, the CDR3 is TGTGTCAGCAGCTCGACTGGGAGTGAGCAGTTCTTC. This codes for CVSSSTGSEQFF.

For this clonotype: A much larger clone differs by one base, so this may be a read error. This rearrangement joins TRBV6-5 to TRBJ1-5; D is ambiguous. This CDR3 is 15 amino acids long. Germline V lookup: CDR1 MNHEY, CDR2 SVGAGI. CDR3 DNA: TGTGCCGGCAGTTACGAAAGGTCTAGCAATCAGCCCCAGCATTTT. Translating gives CAGSYERSSNQPQHF.

Notes on this clonotype: A read error may account for a junction end that differs from germline. The rearrangement joins TRBV29-1 to TRBJ1-1; no clear D gene. Germline loops: CDR1 SQVTM, CDR2 ANQGSEA. The CDR3 extends over 12 amino acids. The CDR3 reads CSGNDPNTEAFF. The CDR3 nucleotides read TGCAGCGGGAATGATCCAAACACTGAAGCGTTCTTT. The full variable domain, rest sourced from reference TRBV29-1 and TRBJ1-1, is SAVISQKPSRDICQRGTSLTIQCQVDSQVTMMFWYRQQPGQSLTLIATANQGSEATYESGFVIDKFPISRPNLTFSTLTVSNMSPEDSSIYLCSGNDPNTEAFFGQGTRLTVV.

This chain links TRBV7-9 with TRBJ2-2; 9 bases align to TRBD1. The junction had 6 bases not matched to a gene; V was cut back by 5 bases and J by 5 bases. Germline-derived CDR1 and CDR2 are SEHNR and FQNEAQ (reference sequence). CDR3 length equals 15 residues. CDR3 sequence reads: CASSLGTGWTGELFF. In DNA form, the CDR3 reads TGTGCCAGCAGCCTGGGGACAGGGTGGACCGGGGAGCTGTTTTTT. Full variable domain (remainder filled in from reference TRBV7-9 and TRBJ2-2): DTGVSQNPRHKITKRGQNVTFRCDPISEHNRLYWYRQTLGQGPEFLTYFQNEAQLEKSRLLSDRFSAERPKGSFSTLEIQRTEQGDSAMYLCASSLGTGWTGELFFGEGSRLTVL.

With regard to this clonotype: An end of the junction differs from the germline gene, which may be a read error. The CDR3: CTSTSDRGPYEQYF. The DNA of the CDR3 is TGTACCAGCACCTCCGATCGGGGGCCCTACGAGCAGTACTTC. This chain joins TRBV11-2 and TRBJ2-7, with D perhaps matching TRBD1 or TRBD2 (6 bases each). The germline gives CDR1 SGHAT, CDR2 FQNNGV. The CDR3 contains 14 residues. Supplemented by reference TRBV11-2 and TRBJ2-7, the full variable domain reads EAGVAQSPRYKIIEKRQSVAFWCNPISGHATLYWYQQILGQGPKLLIQFQNNGVVDDSQLPKDRFSAERLKGVDSTLKIQPAKLEDSAVYLCTSTSDRGPYEQYFGPGTRLTVT.

For this clonotype: The junction shows a germline mismatch at one end, possibly a read error. This chain connects TRBV12-3 or TRBV12-4 to TRBJ1-1; D is ambiguous. The CDR3 extends over 13 amino acids. This CDR3 reads CASSADGSTAAFF. The CDR3 coding sequence is TGTGCCAGCAGCGCCGACGGGAGCACTGCAGCTTTCTTT.

As regards this clonotype: At one of its ends the junction is not consistent with the germline gene, which may arise from a read error. The CDR3: CASSHGLTRTGGSPIHF. The CDR3 nucleotides read TGCGCTAGCAGCCACGGCTTGACAAGAACAGGCGGTTCACCCATCCACTTT. V is TRBV4-1 and J is TRBJ1-6; tentatively, D is TRBD1 (5 bases). From germline, CDR1 is MGHRA and CDR2 YSYEKL. The CDR3 consists of 17 residues.

The CDR3 DNA reads TGTGCCAGTAGTATTGTACAGGGGTACACTGAAGCTTTCTTT. This encodes CASSIVQGYTEAFF. The chain carries TRBV19 and TRBJ1-1; 7 bases align to TRBD1. With V trimmed by 3 bases and J by 3 bases, 4 bases remained unmatched. This CDR3 is 14 amino acids long. Germline lookup yields CDR1 LNHDA and CDR2 SQIVND (reference sequence).

As concerns this clonotype: At one end, the junction sequence differs from germline, possibly due to a read error. This chain joins TRBV11-2 and TRBJ2-7; TRBD1 is a possible D gene (6 bases). Germline V gives CDR1 SGHAT, CDR2 FQNNGV. CDR3 length: 14 residues. The CDR3 DNA sequence: TGTGCCAGCAGCGAGGGGGACATTAACTACGAACAGTACTTC. The encoded protein is CASSEGDINYEQYF.

Note on this clonotype: One junction end disagrees with the germline gene, perhaps due to a read error. The chain is built from TRBV11-2 and TRBJ1-3; 8 nucleotides align to TRBD1. CDR3 size: 16 residues. CDR1 and CDR2 from the germline V gene are SGHAT and FQNNGV. CDR3 in DNA: TGCGCCAGCACTCCTCTCCGCCAGGGGGCCGGAAACACCATATATTTT. This codes for CASTPLRQGAGNTIYF.

As concerns this clonotype: A junction end diverges from the germline sequence, so it may reflect a read error. The gene calls are TRBV11-2 and TRBJ1-4; 7 bases agree with TRBD1. The CDR3 covers 16 residues. The germline V gene has CDR1 SGHAT and CDR2 FQNNGV. The CDR3 region has the DNA TGTGCCATCAGCACCCGCCGGACAGGTTTTCGGGAAAAACTGTTTTTT. Translating gives CAISTRRTGFREKLFF.